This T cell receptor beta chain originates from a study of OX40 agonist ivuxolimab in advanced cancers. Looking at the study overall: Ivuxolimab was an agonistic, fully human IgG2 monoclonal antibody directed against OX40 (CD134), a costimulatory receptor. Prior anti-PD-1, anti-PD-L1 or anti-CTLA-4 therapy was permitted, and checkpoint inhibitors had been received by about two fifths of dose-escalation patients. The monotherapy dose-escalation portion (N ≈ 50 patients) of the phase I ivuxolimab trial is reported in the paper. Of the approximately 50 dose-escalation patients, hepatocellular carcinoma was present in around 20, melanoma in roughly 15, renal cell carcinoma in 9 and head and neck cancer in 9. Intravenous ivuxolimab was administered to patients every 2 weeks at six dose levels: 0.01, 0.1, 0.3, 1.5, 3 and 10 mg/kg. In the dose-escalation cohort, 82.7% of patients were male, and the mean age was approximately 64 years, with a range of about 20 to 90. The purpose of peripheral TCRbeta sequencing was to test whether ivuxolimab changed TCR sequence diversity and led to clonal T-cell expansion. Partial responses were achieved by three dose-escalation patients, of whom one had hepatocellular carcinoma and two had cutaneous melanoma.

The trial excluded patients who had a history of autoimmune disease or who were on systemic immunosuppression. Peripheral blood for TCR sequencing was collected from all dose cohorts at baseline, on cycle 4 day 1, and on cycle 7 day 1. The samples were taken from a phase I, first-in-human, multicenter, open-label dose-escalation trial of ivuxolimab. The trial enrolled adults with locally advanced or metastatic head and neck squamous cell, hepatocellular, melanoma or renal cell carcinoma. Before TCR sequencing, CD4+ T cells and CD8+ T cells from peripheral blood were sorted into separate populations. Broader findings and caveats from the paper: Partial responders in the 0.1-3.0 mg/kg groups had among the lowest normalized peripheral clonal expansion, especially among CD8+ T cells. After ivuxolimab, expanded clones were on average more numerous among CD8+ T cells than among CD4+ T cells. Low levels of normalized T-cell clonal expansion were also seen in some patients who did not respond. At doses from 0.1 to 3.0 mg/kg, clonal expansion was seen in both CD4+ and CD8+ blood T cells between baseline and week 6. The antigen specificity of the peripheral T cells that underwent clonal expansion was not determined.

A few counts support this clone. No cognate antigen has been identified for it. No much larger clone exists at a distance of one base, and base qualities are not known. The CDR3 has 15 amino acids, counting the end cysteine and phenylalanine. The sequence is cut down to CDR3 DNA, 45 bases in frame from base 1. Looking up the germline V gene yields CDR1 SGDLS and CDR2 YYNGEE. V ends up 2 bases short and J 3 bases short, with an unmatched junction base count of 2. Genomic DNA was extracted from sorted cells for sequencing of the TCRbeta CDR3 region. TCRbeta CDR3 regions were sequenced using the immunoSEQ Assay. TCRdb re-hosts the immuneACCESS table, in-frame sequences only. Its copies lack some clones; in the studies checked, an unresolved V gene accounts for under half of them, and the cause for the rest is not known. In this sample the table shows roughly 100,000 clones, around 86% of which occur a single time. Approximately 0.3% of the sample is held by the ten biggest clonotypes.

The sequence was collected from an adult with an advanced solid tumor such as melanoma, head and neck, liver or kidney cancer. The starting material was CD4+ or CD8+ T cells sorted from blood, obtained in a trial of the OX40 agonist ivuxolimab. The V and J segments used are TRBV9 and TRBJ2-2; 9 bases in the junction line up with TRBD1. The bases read TGTGCCAGCAGCGTCGGACAGGGGTACACCGGGGAGCTGTTTTTT. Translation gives CASSVGQGYTGELFF.